Sequencing of this T cell receptor beta chain was carried out in a study of cytomegalovirus exposure and HLA in healthy donors. Study context: Previous work identified roughly 120 million unique TCR beta sequences from around 170 million T cells.

The study's findings and limits: Roughly uniform depth of sequencing across donors was assumed in presence/absence analyses. Associated with cytomegalovirus, according to the listing, were 150 to 200 TCR beta chains. Confirmation was obtained in vitro that a few CMV-associated chains are specific for CMV antigens.

Trimming left V 6 bases short and J 0 bases short, with 3 bases between. Germline V CDR1 and CDR2: LNHDA, SQIVND (reference sequence). The CDR3 spans 12 residues. About this clone itself: The target antigen is unknown.

Amplification used 60 Vbeta primers and 13 Jbeta primers. Clones were sequenced by immunoSEQ multiplex PCR, and TCRdb holds only the in-frame ones, with some missing. Of over 150,000 clones detected, about three quarters appear once; the ten largest clones hold 1.2% to 1.5%. The sample comprised PBMCs. This chain connects TRBV19 to TRBJ1-5; D remains unclear. The source is a man aged 18 to 30 in good health and CMV-seronegative. CDR3 in DNA: TGTGCCAGTAGCCATAGCAATCAGCCCCAGCATTTT. This encodes CASSHSNQPQHF.